The 19 T cell receptor beta chains below all came from one sample that was sequenced in a study of blood T cells in healthy people across ages (dated by TCRdb to the mid-2010s). Libraries were made using 5' RACE. Instrument used: Illumina HiSeq 2500. The second PCR ran for about 6 to 12 cycles and used a J-beta primer mix along with a sample-barcoded 5' primer. TCRdb reanalyzed the raw reads on its own, using fastp at Q25 for trimming and MiXCR for clone calling, and kept in-frame beta chains. Each entry merges the rows of one CDR3 protein and shows their most common DNA and genes. In this sample the table shows roughly 1.6 million distinct CDR3 sequences, 34% of which occur a single time. Jointly, the top ten make up about 11% of the sample. The sequenced sample was blood. The receptor set was obtained from a woman aged 25 to 45 in good health.

This rearrangement joins TRBV7-2 to TRBJ2-7, with 13 bases that match TRBD2. This CDR3 region has 17 residues. Unmatched junction bases numbered 11, after V lost 4 bases and J lost 5 bases. The germline V gene encodes CDR1 SGHTA and CDR2 FQGNSA. The CDR3 protein is CASSSWVLAGGPDEQYF. The CDR3 nucleotides read TGTGCCAGCAGCTCATGGGTACTAGCGGGAGGGCCAGACGAGCAGTACTTC.

J is TRBJ1-1 and V is TRBV29-1, with D hard to call. Germline lookup yields CDR1 SQVTM and CDR2 ANQGSEA. The ends were cut back, 5 bases at V and 0 bases at J, with 10 bases in the middle. This CDR3 is 13 amino acids long. The CDR3 loop reads CSVKGRMNTEAFF. The CDR3 DNA sequence: TGCAGCGTTAAAGGCAGGATGAACACTGAAGCTTTCTTT.

The V gene is TRBV28, the J gene TRBJ2-1, with D perhaps TRBD2 (6 bases). Germline V gene lookup returns CDR1 MDHEN and CDR2 SYDVKM. The CDR3 runs 13 residues. The V end was cut by 3 bases, the J end by 11 bases, with 14 bases between. CDR3 sequence (DNA): TGTGCCAGCAGTTTTCGGGGGAGTGATAAGCAGTTCTTC. It translates to CASSFRGSDKQFF.

About this clonotype itself: A read error may account for a junction end that differs from germline. The CDR3 nucleotides are TGCGCCAGCAGCCGAGACAGGGAATCCGAAAAACGGTTTTTT. It yields the protein CASSRDRESEKRFF. The rearrangement uses TRBV5-1 and TRBJ1-4, with 7 bases fitting TRBD1. CDR3 size: 14 residues. In germline, CDR1 is SGHRS, CDR2 YFSETQ.

This chain links TRBV3-1 with TRBJ1-2, with unresolved D. Germline CDR1 LGHDT, CDR2 YNNKEL (reference sequence). The CDR3 loop spans 16 amino acids. Trimming stripped 1 base from V and 4 bases from J, with 16 bases between. The CDR3 DNA reads TGTGCCAGCAGCCAAGGCGGATCCGGGTTCAGCTATGGCTACACCTTC. This encodes CASSQGGSGFSYGYTF.

This clonotype was seen ten or more times. The chain carries TRBV29-1 and TRBJ2-7; 7 nucleotides line up with TRBD2. Germline V gives CDR1 SQVTM, CDR2 ANQGSEA. This CDR3 has 17 amino acids. J gave up 1 base and V 2 bases, and 14 bases lay outside the gene matches. This chain's CDR3 is CSVETLISGDGSYEQYF. The CDR3 DNA reads as TGCAGCGTTGAAACCCTCATAAGCGGGGATGGTTCCTACGAGCAGTACTTC.

This clonotype was seen many times. This chain joins TRBV25-1 and TRBJ1-1; TRBD1 might be the D (6 bases). The germline V gene has CDR1 MGHDK and CDR2 SYGVNS. V lost 6 bases and J 0 bases, leaving 11 bases between the germline ends. This CDR3 is built from 14 residues. CDR3 protein: CASSAGALNTEAFF. The CDR3 coding sequence is TGTGCCAGCAGCGCGGGGGCCCTGAACACTGAAGCTTTCTTT.

The gene calls are TRBV24-1 and TRBJ2-5; 9 positions agree with TRBD1. The CDR3 length is 13 residues. Germline-derived CDR1 and CDR2 are KGHDR and SFDVKD. The V and J ends lost 12 bases and 4 bases, in that order; junction bases with no gene match: 8. CDR3 coding DNA: TGTGCCTCGGCCACAGGGGGCGGAGAGACCCAGTACTTC. Amino acid sequence: CASATGGGETQYF.

This clonotype was found a few times. The genes are TRBV7-2 and TRBJ2-7; D remains ambiguous. The germline V gene encodes CDR1 SGHTA and CDR2 FQGNSA. The CDR3 runs to 13 residues. With 2 bases removed from V and 3 bases from J, the gap between germline ends came to 8 bases. This CDR3 is CASSLWTIYEQYF. CDR3 nucleotide sequence: TGTGCCAGCAGCTTATGGACCATCTACGAGCAGTACTTC.

The CDR3 DNA sequence: TGTGCCAGCAGCTTTGGGTCCGGCGCAACTAATGAAAAACTGTTTTTT. Translating gives CASSFGSGATNEKLFF. The chain carries TRBV7-9 and TRBJ1-4; D gene uncertain. The CDR3 contains 16 residues. V was clipped by 3 bases and J by 0 bases, with 11 bases between them. Germline assignment: CDR1 SEHNR and CDR2 FQNEAQ (reference sequence).

The rearrangement links TRBV7-8 to TRBJ2-7; no clear D. This CDR3 contains 16 residues. Per the germline V gene, CDR1 is SGHVS and CDR2 is FQNEAQ. V was trimmed by 4 bases and J by 0 bases, leaving 16 bases between them. The CDR3 reads CASSSRLPSSSYEQYF. For the CDR3, the DNA is TGTGCCAGCAGCTCCCGTCTGCCATCGAGCTCCTACGAGCAGTACTTC.

In this sample, this clonotype turned up a few times. CDR3 protein: CASSLGRTFSYEQYF. The DNA for the CDR3 is TGCGCCAGCAGCTTGGGCAGGACCTTCTCCTACGAGCAGTACTTC. The chain carries TRBV5-1 and TRBJ2-7; D gene unclear. The CDR3 runs 15 residues. The V gene lost 0 bases and the J gene lost 0 bases, with 10 bases spanning the gap. Germline assignment: CDR1 SGHRS and CDR2 YFSETQ. Supplemented by reference TRBV5-1 and TRBJ2-7, the full variable domain reads KAGVTQTPRYLIKTRGQQVTLSCSPISGHRSVSWYQQTPGQGLQFLFEYFSETQRNKGNFPGRFSGRQFSNSRSEMNVSTLELGDSALYLCASSLGRTFSYEQYFGPGTRLTVT.

V usage is TRBV5-1 and J usage is TRBJ2-2; 8 bases align to TRBD1. CDR1 is SGHRS and CDR2 is YFSETQ in the germline V gene. There are 14 residues in the CDR3. Trimming cost V 5 bases and J 4 bases; bases outside gene matches: 4. CDR3 sequence: CASRETGVTGELFF. As DNA, the CDR3 is TGCGCCAGCAGGGAGACAGGGGTCACCGGGGAGCTGTTTTTT.

Only a few counts were recorded for this clonotype. The chain uses TRBV4-2 and TRBJ2-5; 7 bases line up with TRBD2. Germline V gene lookup returns CDR1 LGHNA and CDR2 YNFKEQ. This CDR3 contains 16 residues. V was pared by 0 bases and J by 7 bases, with 11 bases of the junction left unmatched. As DNA, the CDR3 is TGTGCCAGCAGCCAAGATCGAAACGGGGGGACTGGGACCCAGTACTTC. Its protein is CASSQDRNGGTGTQYF.

This clonotype was picked up a small number of times. The chain couples TRBV3-1 to TRBJ2-5; TRBD2 matches 7 bases. Germline CDR1 and CDR2: LGHDT and YNNKEL (reference sequence). V gave up 3 bases and J gave up 2 bases; unmatched junction bases: 9. The CDR3 consists of 16 residues. The CDR3 protein is CASSQALAYYQETQYF. CDR3 in DNA: TGTGCCAGCAGCCAGGCACTAGCGTATTATCAAGAGACCCAGTACTTC.

This chain links TRBV2 with TRBJ2-5; D might be TRBD1 or TRBD2, each matching 5 bases. Germline V lookup: CDR1 SNHLY, CDR2 FYNNEI. Between the trimmed V and J ends, which lost 11 bases and 2 bases, there was a span of 15 bases. This CDR3 contains 13 residues. In nucleotides, the CDR3 is TGTGCCGGACGATCGGGGCTACAAGAGACCCAGTACTTC. Amino acid sequence: CAGRSGLQETQYF.

This clonotype was seen a few times. V is TRBV7-8 and J is TRBJ1-2, with D possibly TRBD1 on 6 matching bases. With 2 bases removed from V and 4 bases from J, the gap between germline ends came to 17 bases. This CDR3 has 16 residues. Germline CDR1 is SGHVS and CDR2 is FQNEAQ. DNA of the CDR3: TGTGCCAGCAGCTTACCGGGGGCCGCGCGTGGCTATGGCTACACCTTC. Amino acids: CASSLPGAARGYGYTF.

A single count supports this clonotype. Given a much more abundant clone one base away, this may be a read error. V and J are TRBV7-9 and TRBJ2-3; D not resolved. Germline CDR1 and CDR2: SEHNR and FQNEAQ (reference sequence). This CDR3 comprises 18 residues. The CDR3 loop is CASSSVTLMVPLTDAQYF. The CDR3 DNA reads TGTGCCAGCAGCTCAGTGACTCTCATGGTGCCGCTAACAGATGCGCAGTATTTT.

The chain is built from TRBV4-1 and TRBJ2-7, with TRBD2 identical over 8 bases. Trimming took 4 bases from V and 3 from J; bases not matched to a gene: 8. Germline CDR1 reads MGHRA; CDR2 reads YSYEKL. The CDR3 is 15 amino acids. The chain's CDR3 is CASSPMSGGGYEQYF. CDR3 nucleotides: TGCGCCAGCAGCCCTATGAGCGGGGGAGGCTACGAGCAGTACTTC.